This TCR beta chain derives from a study of T cells after yellow fever vaccination. Overall study context: In the case of low-cell-number fractions, SMART-Seq v4 Ultra Low Input was used for preparation.

CDR1 is SGHVS, CDR2 FQNEAQ, per germline. V shed 2 bases and J shed 4 bases, with 11 bases lying between them. CDR3 length equals 15 residues. TCRdb called the 5' RACE reads again in MiXCR, with one record for every CDR3 protein. The sample lists around 500,000 distinct CDR3 sequences; around a fifth were seen once. This clonotype has only a few counts. This clonotype originated in a man aged 18 to 35 who received the YFV17D yellow fever vaccine. Specimen: PBMCs, collected about 21 days after the first yellow fever vaccination. The chain carries TRBV7-8 and TRBJ2-2; D uncertain. The CDR3: CASSLMRISTGELFF. The CDR3 bases are TGTGCCAGCAGCTTAATGAGAATTTCCACCGGGGAGCTGTTTTTT.